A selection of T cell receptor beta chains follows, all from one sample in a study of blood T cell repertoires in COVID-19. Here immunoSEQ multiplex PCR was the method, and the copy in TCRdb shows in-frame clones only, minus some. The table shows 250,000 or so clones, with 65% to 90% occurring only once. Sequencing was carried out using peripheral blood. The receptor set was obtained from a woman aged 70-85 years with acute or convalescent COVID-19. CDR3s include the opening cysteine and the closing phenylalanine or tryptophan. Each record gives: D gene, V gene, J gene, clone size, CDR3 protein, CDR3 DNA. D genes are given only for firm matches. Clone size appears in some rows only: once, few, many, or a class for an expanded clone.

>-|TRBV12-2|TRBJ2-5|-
CASRSRVQYF
TGTGCAAGTCGCTCTAGAGTCCAGTACTTC
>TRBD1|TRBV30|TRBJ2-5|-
CAWSVDRAVGETQYF
TGTGCCTGGAGTGTGGACAGGGCGGTAGGAGAGACCCAGTACTTC
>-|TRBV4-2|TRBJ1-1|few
CASSQDRRGEAFF
TGTGCCAGCAGCCAAGATAGGAGGGGAGAAGCTTTCTTT
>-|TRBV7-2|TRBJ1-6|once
CASSAGRQSPLHF
TGTGCCAGCAGTGCAGGGAGGCAATCACCCCTCCACTTT
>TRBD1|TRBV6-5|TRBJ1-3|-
CASGSGTAGNTIYF
TGTGCCAGCGGCTCCGGGACAGCTGGAAACACCATATATTTT
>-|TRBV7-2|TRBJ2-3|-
CASSLNRDEPLYF
TGTGCCAGCAGCTTAAACAGGGACGAGCCGTTGTATTTT
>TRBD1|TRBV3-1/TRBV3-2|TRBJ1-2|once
CASSQTGVFNYGYTF
TGTGCCAGCAGCCAAACAGGGGTTTTTAACTATGGCTACACCTTC
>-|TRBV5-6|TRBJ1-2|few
CASSLGQRRGGYTF
TGTGCCAGCAGCCTCGGACAGCGTCGCGGTGGCTACACCTTC
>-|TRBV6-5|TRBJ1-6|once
CASSYSGFGDSPLHF
TGTGCCAGCAGTTACTCAGGCTTCGGGGATTCACCCCTCCACTTT
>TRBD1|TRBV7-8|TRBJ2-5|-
CASSFGQAAQETQYF
TGTGCCAGCAGCTTCGGACAGGCGGCCCAAGAGACCCAGTACTTC
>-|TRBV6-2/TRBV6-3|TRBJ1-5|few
CASSFETGTLGNQPQHF
TGTGCCAGCAGTTTCGAAACCGGGACATTAGGCAATCAGCCCCAGCATTTT
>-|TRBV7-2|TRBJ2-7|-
CASSPRGPYEQYF
TGTGCCAGCAGCCCAAGGGGCCCCTACGAGCAGTACTTC
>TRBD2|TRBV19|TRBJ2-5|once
CASSPAGTTGRETQYF
TGTGCCAGTAGTCCGGCCGGGACTACGGGAAGGGAGACCCAGTACTTC
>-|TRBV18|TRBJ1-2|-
CASSPPWTANYGYTF
TGTGCCAGCTCACCACCCTGGACAGCCAATTATGGCTACACCTTC
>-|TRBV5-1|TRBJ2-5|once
CASSPGEKETQYF
TGCGCCAGCAGCCCGGGGGAGAAAGAGACCCAGTACTTC
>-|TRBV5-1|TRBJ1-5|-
CASSLGGVSNQPQHF
TGCGCCAGCAGCTTGGGGGGAGTTAGCAATCAGCCCCAGCATTTT
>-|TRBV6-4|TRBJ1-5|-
CASSATPGLINQPQHF
TGTGCCAGCAGCGCAACCCCGGGACTCATCAATCAGCCCCAGCATTTT
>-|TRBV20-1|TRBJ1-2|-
CSASAGYGYTF
TGCAGTGCTAGTGCAGGCTATGGCTACACCTTC
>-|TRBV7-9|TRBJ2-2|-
CASSLDIQANTGELFF
TGTGCCAGCAGCTTAGATATACAGGCCAACACCGGGGAGCTGTTTTTT
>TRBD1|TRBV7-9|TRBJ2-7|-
CASSFTPGQGSEQYF
TGTGCCAGCAGCTTTACACCGGGACAGGGGAGTGAGCAGTACTTC
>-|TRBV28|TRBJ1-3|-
CASSSPSNTIYF
TGTGCCAGCAGTTCCCCCTCGAACACCATATATTTT
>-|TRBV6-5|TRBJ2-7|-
CASSPGQRYEQYF
TGTGCCAGCAGTCCCGGACAGCGCTACGAGCAGTACTTC
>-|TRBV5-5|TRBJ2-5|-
CASSWGGEETQYF
TGTGCCAGCAGCTGGGGCGGGGAAGAGACCCAGTACTTC
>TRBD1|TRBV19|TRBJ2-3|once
CASRPTGPGTDTQYF
TGTGCCAGTAGGCCGACAGGGCCGGGCACAGATACGCAGTATTTT
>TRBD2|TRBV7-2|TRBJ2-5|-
CASSLAGTSGGRETQYF
TGTGCCAGCAGCTTAGCCGGCACTAGCGGAGGCCGGGAGACCCAGTACTTC
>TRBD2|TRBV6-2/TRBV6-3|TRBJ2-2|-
CASSYLPGLAGGNTGELFF
TGTGCCAGCAGTTACTTACCAGGACTAGCGGGGGGGAACACCGGGGAGCTGTTTTTT
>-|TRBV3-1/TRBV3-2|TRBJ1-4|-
CASSQGGRNEKLFF
TGTGCCAGCAGCCAAGGGGGCCGAAATGAAAAACTGTTTTTT
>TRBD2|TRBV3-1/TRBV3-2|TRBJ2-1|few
CASSLRDYSYNEQFF
TGTGCCAGCAGCCTCCGGGACTACTCTTACAATGAGCAGTTCTTC
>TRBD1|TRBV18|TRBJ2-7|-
CASSLTAGGYEQYF
TGTGCCAGCTCACTTACGGCAGGGGGCTACGAGCAGTACTTC
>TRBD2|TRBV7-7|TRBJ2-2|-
CASSLAWLAGGPNTGELFF
TGTGCTAGCAGCTTAGCCTGGCTAGCGGGGGGCCCCAACACCGGGGAGCTGTTTTTT
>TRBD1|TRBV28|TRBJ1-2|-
CASSSSPGQGDYGYTF
TGTGCCAGCAGTTCATCTCCAGGACAGGGAGACTATGGCTACACCTTC
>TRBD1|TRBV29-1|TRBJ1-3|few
CSVVQGYGNTIYF
TGCAGCGTTGTACAGGGGTACGGAAACACCATATATTTT
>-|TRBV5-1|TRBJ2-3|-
CASSLARGDTQYF
TGCGCCAGCAGCTTGGCCCGAGGAGATACGCAGTATTTT
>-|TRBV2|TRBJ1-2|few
CASRSTGSLVYGYTF
TGTGCCAGCAGATCGACAGGTTCCCTCGTGTATGGCTACACCTTC
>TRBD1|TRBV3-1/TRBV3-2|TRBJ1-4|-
CASSPTGTGNEKLFF
TGTGCCAGCAGCCCTACGGGGACAGGGAACGAAAAACTGTTTTTT
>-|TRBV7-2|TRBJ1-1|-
CASSFSGNTEAFF
TGTGCCAGCAGCTTCTCGGGTAACACTGAAGCTTTCTTT
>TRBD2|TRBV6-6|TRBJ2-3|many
CASRPVRGGSKDTQYF
TGTGCCAGCAGGCCCGTACGGGGGGGCTCGAAAGATACGCAGTATTTT
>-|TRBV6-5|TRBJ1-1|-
CASSYAHGAEAFF
TGTGCCAGCAGTTATGCGCACGGTGCTGAAGCTTTCTTT
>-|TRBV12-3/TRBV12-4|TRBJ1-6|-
CASSRGGNSPLHF
TGTGCCAGCAGTCGGGGAGGTAATTCACCCCTCCACTTT
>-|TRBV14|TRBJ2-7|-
CASSQERTSTYEQYF
TGTGCCAGCAGCCAAGAGAGGACTTCAACCTACGAGCAGTACTTC
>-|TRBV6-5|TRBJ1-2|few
CASSYRANYGYTF
TGTGCCAGCAGTTACCGAGCTAACTATGGCTACACCTTC
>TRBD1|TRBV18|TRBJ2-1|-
CASSPGQVLYNEQFF
TGTGCCAGCTCACCTGGACAGGTTTTATACAATGAGCAGTTCTTC
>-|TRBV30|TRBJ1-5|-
CAWSVLNNQPQHF
TGTGCCTGGAGTGTACTTAACAATCAGCCCCAGCATTTT
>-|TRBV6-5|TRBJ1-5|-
CASSWTNLNQPQHF
TGTGCCAGCAGTTGGACAAATCTGAATCAGCCCCAGCATTTT
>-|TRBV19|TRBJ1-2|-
CASSIELQVENYGYTF
TGTGCCAGTAGTATAGAGCTCCAGGTAGAGAACTATGGCTACACCTTC
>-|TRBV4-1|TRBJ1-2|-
CASSPYDRDPNYGYTF
TGCGCCAGCAGCCCATATGACAGAGACCCTAACTATGGCTACACCTTC
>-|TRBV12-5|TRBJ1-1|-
CASGSRVENTEAFF
TGTGCTAGTGGTTCCAGGGTCGAGAACACTGAAGCTTTCTTT
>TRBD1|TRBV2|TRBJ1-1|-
CASSGQGVMWTEAFF
TGTGCCAGCAGTGGACAGGGGGTTATGTGGACTGAAGCTTTCTTT
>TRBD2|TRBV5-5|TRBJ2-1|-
CASSLLPGTNNEQFF
TGTGCCAGCAGCTTGCTTCCCGGGACTAACAATGAGCAGTTCTTC
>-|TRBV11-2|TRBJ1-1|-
CASSVTTSTEAFF
TGTGCCAGCAGCGTCACCACCAGTACTGAAGCTTTCTTT